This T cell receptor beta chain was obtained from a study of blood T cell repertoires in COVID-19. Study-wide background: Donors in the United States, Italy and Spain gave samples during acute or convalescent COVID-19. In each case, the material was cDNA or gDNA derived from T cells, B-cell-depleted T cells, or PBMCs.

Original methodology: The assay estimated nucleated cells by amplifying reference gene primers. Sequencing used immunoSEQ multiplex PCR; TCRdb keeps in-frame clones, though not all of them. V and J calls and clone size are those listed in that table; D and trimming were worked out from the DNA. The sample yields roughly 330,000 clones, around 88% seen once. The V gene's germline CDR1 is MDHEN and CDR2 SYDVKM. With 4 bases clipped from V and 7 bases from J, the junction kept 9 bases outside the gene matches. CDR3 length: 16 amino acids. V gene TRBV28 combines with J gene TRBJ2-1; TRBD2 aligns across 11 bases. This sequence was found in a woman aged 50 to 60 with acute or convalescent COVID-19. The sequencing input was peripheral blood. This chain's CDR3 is CASSSLAGGLRNEQFF. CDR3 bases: TGTGCCAGCAGTTCGCTAGCGGGAGGACTTAGAAATGAGCAGTTCTTC.